This T cell receptor (beta chain) was profiled in a study of blood T cell repertoires in COVID-19. CDR1 and CDR2 from the germline V gene are SNHLY and FYNNEI. J lost 3 bases, V lost 4 bases, and 0 bases had no gene match. The CDR3 is 14 amino acids. Data came from immunoSEQ multiplex PCR; TCRdb stores just in-frame clones and leaves some out. The sample has about 130,000 clones; around 86% are singletons. The sequence came from a man aged 55 to 70 with acute or convalescent COVID-19. The V call is TRBV2, the J call TRBJ2-1; 10 bases agree with TRBD1. Sequenced input: peripheral blood. Here the CDR3 DNA reads TGTGCCAGCAGTGGGACAGGGGGCTACAATGAGCAGTTCTTC. It specifies CASSGTGGYNEQFF.